The following is a TCR beta chain sequence with its context. TCRdb analysed the 5' RACE reads with MiXCR anew, one entry per CDR3 protein. The repertoire holds 100,000 to 150,000 distinct CDR3 sequences, more than 12% seen once, with 21% in the top ten. These data belong to a study of early T cells in non-severe SARS-CoV-2 infection. This CDR3 has 13 amino acids. Germline loops: CDR1 DFQATT, CDR2 SNEGSKA (reference sequence). The V and J ends lost 5 bases and 6 bases respectively, with 16 bases between them. The origin of this receptor is an adult who was a healthcare worker with PCR-confirmed SARS-CoV-2 infection or an uninfected control (not recorded which). Sequencing was carried out using whole blood. The genes are TRBV20-1 and TRBJ1-2; D gene uncertain. The CDR3 spells CSAPHVYSDGYTF. CDR3 nucleotide sequence: TGCAGTGCTCCCCACGTTTATTCGGATGGCTACACCTTC.